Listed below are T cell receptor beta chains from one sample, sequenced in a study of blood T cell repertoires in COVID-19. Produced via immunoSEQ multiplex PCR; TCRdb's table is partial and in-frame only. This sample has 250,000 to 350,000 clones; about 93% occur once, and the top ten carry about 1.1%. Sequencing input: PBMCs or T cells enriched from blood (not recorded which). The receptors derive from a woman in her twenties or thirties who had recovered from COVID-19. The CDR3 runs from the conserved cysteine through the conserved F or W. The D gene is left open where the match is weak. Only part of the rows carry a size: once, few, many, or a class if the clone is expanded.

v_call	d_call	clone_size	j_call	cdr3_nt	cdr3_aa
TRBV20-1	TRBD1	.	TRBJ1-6	TGCAGTGCTAGTTTAGCAGGGGGGAGAGGTGCACCCCTCCACTTT	CSASLAGGRGAPLHF
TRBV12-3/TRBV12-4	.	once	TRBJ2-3	TGTGCCAGCAGGCCCACTAGTGGCACGCAGTATTTT	CASRPTSGTQYF
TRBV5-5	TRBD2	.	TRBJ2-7	TGTGCCAGCATCGGGACTAGCGGGAGGCCCGAGCAGTACTTC	CASIGTSGRPEQYF
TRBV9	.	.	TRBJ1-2	TGTGCCAGCAGCGTAGAAAGGGGGGGTGGCTACACCTTC	CASSVERGGGYTF
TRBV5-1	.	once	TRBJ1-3	TGCGCCAGCAGCTTCCAGGGGGGAAACACCATATATTTT	CASSFQGGNTIYF
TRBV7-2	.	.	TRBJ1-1	TGTGCCAGCAGCTTAGCGCAAGGCAGGGTACATTCTATGAACACTGAAGCTTTCTTT	CASSLAQGRVHSMNTEAFF
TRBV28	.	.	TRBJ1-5	TGTGCCAGCACCCTCGGGGGGATTTATAGCAATCAGCCCCAGCATTTT	CASTLGGIYSNQPQHF
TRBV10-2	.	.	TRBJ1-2	TGCGCCAGCCAGGGACTCGATGGCTACACCTTC	CASQGLDGYTF
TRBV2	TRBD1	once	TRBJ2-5	TGTGCCAGCAGTGAAAACAGGGGAGCCGAGACCCAGTACTTC	CASSENRGAETQYF
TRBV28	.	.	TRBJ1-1	TGTGCCAGCATCACCGGGGTAACTGAAGCTTTCTTT	CASITGVTEAFF
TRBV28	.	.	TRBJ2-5	TGTGCCAGCAGCGACCCACAGGGTACCGAGACCCAGTACTTC	CASSDPQGTETQYF
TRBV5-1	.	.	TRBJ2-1	TGCGCCAGCAGCCGCCCGGGTAGTGAGCAGTTCTTC	CASSRPGSEQFF
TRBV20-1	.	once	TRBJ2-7	TGCAGTGCTAGTCTGGGCCACGAGCAGTACTTC	CSASLGHEQYF
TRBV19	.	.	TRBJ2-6	TGTGCCAGTAGTATAGACAGAAGCTCTGGGGCCAACGTCCTGACTTTC	CASSIDRSSGANVLTF
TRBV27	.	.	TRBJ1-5	TGTGCCAGCAGTTTATACCCCGGTCAGCCCCAGCATTTT	CASSLYPGQPQHF
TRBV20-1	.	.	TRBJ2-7	TGCAGTGCTCATCACGGGGGGCAGTACTTC	CSAHHGGQYF
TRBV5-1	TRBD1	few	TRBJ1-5	TGCGCCAGCAGCTATGGACAGGGCAATCAGCCCCAGCATTTT	CASSYGQGNQPQHF